This entry lists 17 T cell receptor beta chains sequenced from one sample in a study of cytomegalovirus exposure and HLA in healthy donors. The study ran its PCR with 60 Vbeta and 13 Jbeta primers. TCRdb's copy holds only in-frame clones and misses some; the assay was immunoSEQ multiplex PCR. The sample holds over 80,000 clones; approximately 68% are singletons and the top ten take over 5%. Sequenced: PBMCs. The receptors originated from a boy between 10 and 17 years old in good health and CMV-seropositive.

This chain joins TRBV7-2 and TRBJ1-5; no definite D call. The CDR3 spans 13 residues. Trimming took 8 bases from V and 0 from J, leaving 8 bases between them. Germline values: CDR1 SGHTA, CDR2 FQGNSA. CDR3 protein: CASGSYSNQPQHF. As DNA, the CDR3 is TGTGCCAGCGGCTCTTATAGCAATCAGCCCCAGCATTTT.

This rearrangement joins TRBV4-2 to TRBJ2-7; 7 nucleotides align to TRBD1. The germline CDR1 and CDR2 sequences are LGHNA and YNFKEQ. The CDR3 extends over 17 amino acids. V was pared by 0 bases and J by 0 bases, with 8 bases of the junction left unmatched. CDR3 protein: CASSQDFSGQSSYEQYF. The CDR3 coding sequence is TGTGCCAGCAGCCAAGATTTCTCGGGACAGAGCTCCTACGAGCAGTACTTC.

The chain employs TRBV9 and TRBJ1-2; D not certain. Trimming took 2 bases from V and 2 from J, leaving 16 bases between them. Germline V gene sequence: CDR1 SGDLS, CDR2 YYNGEE. The CDR3 totals 16 residues. In DNA form, the CDR3 reads TGTGCCAGCAGCGTCTCCCGCACCCGCGCGAACTATGGCTACACCTTC. This encodes CASSVSRTRANYGYTF.

The CDR3 loop reads CASSPGLGAEQFF. CDR3 DNA sequence: TGTGCCAGCAGTCCGGGACTGGGTGCTGAGCAGTTCTTC. This chain connects TRBV6-6 to TRBJ2-1, with a tentative D call TRBD2 (6 bases). CDR3 length: 13 residues. The ends were cut back, 5 bases at V and 9 bases at J, with 14 bases in the middle. The germline CDR1 and CDR2 sequences are MNHNY and SVGAGI (reference sequence).

This clone has more than one count but fewer than ten. This chain uses TRBV4-2 with TRBJ2-7, with a possible D match to TRBD2 (6 bases). The CDR3 spans 14 residues. Trimming stripped 0 bases from V and 2 bases from J, with 8 bases between. CDR1 and CDR2 (germline): LGHNA, YNFKEQ. Here the CDR3 DNA reads TGTGCCAGCAGCCAAGAGCGGGAAACCTACGAGCAGTACTTC. Its protein product is CASSQERETYEQYF.

V gene TRBV2 combines with J gene TRBJ2-1, with 11 bases fitting TRBD1. CDR1 is SNHLY, CDR2 FYNNEI, per germline. The CDR3 is 15 residues long. With V trimmed by 5 bases and J by 7 bases, 7 bases remained unmatched. The DNA for the CDR3 is TGTGCCAGCAGTCCGGGACAGGGGGAATTGAATGAGCAGTTCTTC. Its translation: CASSPGQGELNEQFF.

This clone was seen just once. The V gene is TRBV5-1, the J gene TRBJ1-6, with 7 positions matching TRBD1. Germline CDR1 is SGHRS and CDR2 is YFSETQ. V trimming: 7 bases; J trimming: 6 bases; junction bases outside the gene matches: 7. This CDR3 region has 14 residues. The CDR3 sequence: CASSRGQLNSPLHF. The CDR3 DNA is TGCGCCAGCTCAAGGGGACAGCTTAATTCACCCCTCCACTTT.

Comments on this clone: Other DNA sequences in this specimen translate into the identical CDR3. This chain connects TRBV5-1 to TRBJ1-1; D gene ambiguous. Germline V lookup: CDR1 SGHRS, CDR2 YFSETQ. The CDR3 has 13 amino acids. Between the trimmed V and J ends, which lost 0 bases and 2 bases, there was a span of 5 bases. DNA for the CDR3: TGCGCCAGCAGCTTGGGCAGAAACACTGAAGCTTTCTTT. It encodes CASSLGRNTEAFF.

This clone was seen a handful of times. This chain uses TRBV6-5 with TRBJ1-1; 7 nucleotides agree with TRBD1. V lost 5 bases and J lost 7; bases outside the gene matches: 7. CDR3 size: 13 residues. Germline CDR1 reads MNHEY; CDR2 reads SVGAGI. The CDR3 is CASSPQGGSEAFF. CDR3 nucleotides: TGTGCCAGCAGTCCGCAGGGGGGAAGTGAAGCTTTCTTT.

The CDR3 loop is CASSAREGQYNEQFF. For the CDR3, the DNA is TGTGCCAGCAGTGCGAGGGAGGGCCAGTACAATGAGCAGTTCTTC. The genes are TRBV2 and TRBJ2-1; 7 nucleotides align to TRBD2. This CDR3 spans 15 amino acids. V lost 4 bases to trimming and J lost 4 bases; unmatched junction nucleotides: 7. In germline, CDR1 is SNHLY, CDR2 FYNNEI.

This chain links TRBV2 with TRBJ1-1; D perhaps matches TRBD1 (5 bases). Germline CDR1 reads SNHLY; CDR2 reads FYNNEI. The CDR3 contains 14 residues. V lost 3 bases and J lost 3, with 11 bases in between. The CDR3 region is CASSDGRGDTEAFF. The CDR3 coding sequence is TGTGCCAGCAGTGATGGCCGGGGGGACACTGAAGCTTTCTTT.

The chain carries TRBV5-1 and TRBJ2-2; a possible D gene is TRBD1 (5 bases). The CDR3 contains 16 residues. V dropped 0 bases and J dropped 2 bases, with 11 bases sitting between them. Germline CDR1 is SGHRS and CDR2 is YFSETQ. The chain's CDR3 is CASSLAGQGNTGELFF. The CDR3 nucleotides read TGCGCCAGCAGCTTGGCCGGGCAGGGAAACACCGGGGAGCTGTTTTTT. The full variable domain, in which reference TRBV5-1 and TRBJ2-2 provide the parts outside the CDR3, is KAGVTQTPRYLIKTRGQQVTLSCSPISGHRSVSWYQQTPGQGLQFLFEYFSETQRNKGNFPGRFSGRQFSNSRSEMNVSTLELGDSALYLCASSLAGQGNTGELFFGEGSRLTVL.

The V call is TRBV4-3, the J call TRBJ1-2; D ambiguous. The CDR3 is 17 residues long. The V gene's germline CDR1 is LGHNA and CDR2 YSLEER. The V gene lost 0 bases and the J gene lost 8 bases, with 22 bases spanning the gap. The DNA of the CDR3 is TGCGCCAGCAGCCAAGAACACGCGGCCTCCGGTTCCGACGGCTACACCTTC. Translating gives CASSQEHAASGSDGYTF.

The V call is TRBV18, the J call TRBJ1-3; no definite D call. Trimming took 5 bases from V and 0 from J, leaving 5 bases between them. The CDR3 covers 13 residues. From germline, CDR1 is KGHSH and CDR2 LQKENI. CDR3 nucleotides: TGTGCCAGCTCAGTCTTCTCTGGAAACACCATATATTTT. Amino acids: CASSVFSGNTIYF.

The chain has TRBV6-1 and TRBJ1-1; D remains unclear. Germline V gene data show CDR1 as MNHNS and CDR2 as SASEGT. Trimming removed 3 bases at V and 2 bases at J, with 10 bases between. The CDR3 length is 14 residues. The CDR3, as DNA: TGTGCCAGCAGTGAGTTTCGGGGAAACACTGAAGCTTTCTTT. It yields the protein CASSEFRGNTEAFF.

The chain is built from TRBV18 and TRBJ1-2; the D gene is possibly TRBD1 (6 bases). The germline CDR1 and CDR2 sequences are KGHSH and LQKENI. The CDR3 contains 15 residues. V was trimmed by 3 bases and J by 1 base, leaving 12 bases between them. The CDR3 DNA reads TGTGCCAGCTCACCTCGACAGGATAGTAACTATGGCTACACCTTC. It specifies CASSPRQDSNYGYTF.

The CDR3 loop reads CASSLAGESNQPQHF. CDR3 nucleotides: TGCGCCAGCAGCTTGGCCGGGGAAAGCAATCAGCCCCAGCATTTT. The rearrangement joins TRBV5-1 to TRBJ1-5; unclear D gene. The CDR3 is 15 residues long. Per the germline V gene, CDR1 is SGHRS and CDR2 is YFSETQ. Trimming left V 0 bases short and J 1 base short, with 8 bases between. The full variable domain, with the rest looked up from reference TRBV5-1 and TRBJ1-5, is KAGVTQTPRYLIKTRGQQVTLSCSPISGHRSVSWYQQTPGQGLQFLFEYFSETQRNKGNFPGRFSGRQFSNSRSEMNVSTLELGDSALYLCASSLAGESNQPQHFGDGTRLSIL.